This TCR beta chain was recorded in a study of shared clonotypes between healthy human individuals. General study findings and limits: Researchers sampled only blood; tissue repertoires likely differ.

Points on this clone: Its antigen is still unknown.

Researchers divided each subset's genomic DNA evenly across several immunoSEQ plates. Repertoires were generated with immunoSEQ multiplex PCR, while TCRdb's copy carries only in-frame clones and drops some. There are roughly 2.2 million clones in the sample; over 85% occur only once, and roughly 0.36% lies in the top ten. This CDR3 has 16 amino acids. Germline CDR1 reads LNHNV; CDR2 reads YYDKDF (reference sequence). V dropped 0 bases and J dropped 3 bases, with 14 bases sitting between them. CD45RA-negative memory and CD45RA+ naive subsets were split from the CD4+ cells. Source material: naive CD4+ T cells from PBMCs. Described subset: CD45RA+ positively selected. The chain links TRBV15 to TRBJ1-1; TRBD1 is a possible D gene (5 bases). This receptor was obtained from a man aged 18 to 29 in good health. Some clones in this sample may be carry-over from other donors' samples. The CDR3 DNA is TGTGCCACCAGCAGAGAACCCCCGCGAGGGGACACTGAAGCTTTCTTT. Translation gives CATSREPPRGDTEAFF. The variable domain in full, with the rest retrieved from reference TRBV15 and TRBJ1-1, is DAMVIQNPRYQVTQFGKPVTLSCSQTLNHNVMYWYQQKSSQAPKLLFHYYDKDFNNEADTPDNFQSRRPNTSFCFLDIRSPGLGDTAMYLCATSREPPRGDTEAFFGQGTRLTVV.